The entry that follows covers one T cell receptor (beta chain) sequence. Its antigen remains unknown. Genomic DNA, the template, was used for profiling of the TCR beta VDJ and CDR3. TCRdb re-called the reads through MiXCR, storing one row per CDR3 protein. This sample yields about 200,000 distinct CDR3 sequences, of which 55% to 65% are seen a single time; roughly three fifths belongs to the top ten. Trimming cost V 0 bases and J 8 bases; bases outside gene matches: 9. The CDR3 length is 15 residues. Germline lookup yields CDR1 SNHLY and CDR2 FYNNEI. Patients chosen for sequencing had shown CD8+CD57+ cell expansion by flow cytometry. The source of the sample is a study of CD8+CD57+ T cells in acquired aplastic anemia. Study at large: Average DNA yield from sorted CD4+ and CD8+ cells was around 3.2 ug.

General study points: Patients and controls shared 25 to 30 CD8+ CDR3 sequences. Controls and patients did not differ significantly in CD8+ Simpson's diversity.

V is TRBV2 and J is TRBJ1-2; 7 positions match TRBD1. The source of this sequence is a human donor with aplastic anemia. Sequencing was performed on sorted CD4+, CD8+, or CD8+CD57+ T cells (not recorded which) from PBMCs. Here the CDR3 reads CASSEALKGAEGYTF. The DNA of the CDR3 is TGTGCCAGCAGTGAAGCGCTAAAGGGGGCGGAAGGCTACACCTTC. The full variable domain, completed using reference TRBV2 and TRBJ1-2, is EPEVTQTPSHQVTQMGQEVILRCVPISNHLYFYWYRQILGQKVEFLVSFYNNEISEKSEIFDDQFSVERPDGSNFTLKIRSTKLEDSAMYFCASSEALKGAEGYTFGSGTRLTVV.